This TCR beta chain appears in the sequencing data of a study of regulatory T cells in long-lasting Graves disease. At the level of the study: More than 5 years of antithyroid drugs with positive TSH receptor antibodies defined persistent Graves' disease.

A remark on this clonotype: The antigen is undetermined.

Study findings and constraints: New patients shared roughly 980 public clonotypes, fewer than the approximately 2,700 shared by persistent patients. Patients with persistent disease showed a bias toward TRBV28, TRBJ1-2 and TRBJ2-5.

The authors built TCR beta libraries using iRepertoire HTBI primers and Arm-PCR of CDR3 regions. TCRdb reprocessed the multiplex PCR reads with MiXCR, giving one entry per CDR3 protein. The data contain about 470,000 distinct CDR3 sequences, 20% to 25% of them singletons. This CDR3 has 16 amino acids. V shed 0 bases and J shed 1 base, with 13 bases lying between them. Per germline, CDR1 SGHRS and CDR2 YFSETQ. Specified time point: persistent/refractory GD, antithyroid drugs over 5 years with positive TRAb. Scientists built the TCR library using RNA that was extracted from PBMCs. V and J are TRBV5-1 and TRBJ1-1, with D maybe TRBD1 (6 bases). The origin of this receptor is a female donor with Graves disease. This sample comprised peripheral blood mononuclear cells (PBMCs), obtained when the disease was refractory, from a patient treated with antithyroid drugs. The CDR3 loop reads CASSLALGAANTEAFF. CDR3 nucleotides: TGCGCCAGCAGCTTGGCGCTGGGGGCGGCGAACACTGAAGCTTTCTTT.